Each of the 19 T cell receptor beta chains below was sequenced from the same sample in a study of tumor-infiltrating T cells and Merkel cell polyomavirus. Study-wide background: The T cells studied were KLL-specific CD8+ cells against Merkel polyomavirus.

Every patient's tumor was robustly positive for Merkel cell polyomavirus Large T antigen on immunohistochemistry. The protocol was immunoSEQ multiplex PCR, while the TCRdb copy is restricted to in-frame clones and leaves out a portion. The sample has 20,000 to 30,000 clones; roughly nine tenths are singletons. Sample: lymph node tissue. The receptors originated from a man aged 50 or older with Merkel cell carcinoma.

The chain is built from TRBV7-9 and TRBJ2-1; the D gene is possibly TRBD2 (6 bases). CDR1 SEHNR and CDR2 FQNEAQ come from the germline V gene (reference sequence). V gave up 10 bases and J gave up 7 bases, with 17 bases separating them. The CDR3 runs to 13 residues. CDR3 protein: CATGREAHNEQFF. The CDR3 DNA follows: TGTGCCACTGGGCGGGAAGCGCATAATGAGCAGTTCTTC.

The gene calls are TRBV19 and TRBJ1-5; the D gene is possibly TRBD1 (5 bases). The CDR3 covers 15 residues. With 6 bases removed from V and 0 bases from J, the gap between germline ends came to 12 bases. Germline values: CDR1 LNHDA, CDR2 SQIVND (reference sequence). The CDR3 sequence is CASSQGSISNQPQHF. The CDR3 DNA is TGTGCCAGTAGCCAGGGATCAATTAGCAATCAGCCCCAGCATTTT.

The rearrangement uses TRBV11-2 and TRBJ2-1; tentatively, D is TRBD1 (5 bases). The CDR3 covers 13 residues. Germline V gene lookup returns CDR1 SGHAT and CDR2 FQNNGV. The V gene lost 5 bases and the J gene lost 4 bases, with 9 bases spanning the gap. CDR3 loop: CASSRDSYNEQFF. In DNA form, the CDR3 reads TGTGCCAGCAGCCGCGACAGTTACAATGAGCAGTTCTTC.

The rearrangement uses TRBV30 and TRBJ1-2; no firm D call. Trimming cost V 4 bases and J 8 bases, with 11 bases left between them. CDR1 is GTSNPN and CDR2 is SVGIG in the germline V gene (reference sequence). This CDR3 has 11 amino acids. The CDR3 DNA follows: TGTGCCTGGAAGGAAAGGGAGGGCTACACCTTC. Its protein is CAWKEREGYTF.

CDR3 amino acids: CASSPDRAYEQYF. The CDR3 bases are TGTGCCAGTAGTCCAGACAGGGCCTACGAGCAGTACTTC. The rearrangement links TRBV19 to TRBJ2-7, with 7 bases that match TRBD1. This CDR3 contains 13 residues. CDR1 is LNHDA, CDR2 SQIVND, per germline (reference sequence). V lost 5 bases to trimming and J lost 2 bases; unmatched junction nucleotides: 3.

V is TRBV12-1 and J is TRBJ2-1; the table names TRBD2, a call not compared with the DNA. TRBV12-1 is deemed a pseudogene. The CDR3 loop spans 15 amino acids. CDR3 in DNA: TGTGCCAGCAGCTTCTCTAGCGGGGGTAATAATGAGCAGTTCTTC. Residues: CASSFSSGGNNEQFF.

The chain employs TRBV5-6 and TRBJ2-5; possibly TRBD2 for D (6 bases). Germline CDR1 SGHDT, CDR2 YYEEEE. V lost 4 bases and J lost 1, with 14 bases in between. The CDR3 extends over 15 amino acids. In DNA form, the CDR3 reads TGTGCCAGCAGCCCGCACCTAGCGCCCCAAGAGACCCAGTACTTC. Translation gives CASSPHLAPQETQYF.

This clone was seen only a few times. CDR3: CASSLGAGNSPLHF. DNA of the CDR3: TGTGCCAGCAGCTTAGGGGCAGGGAATTCACCCCTCCACTTT. The J gene is TRBJ1-6, the V gene TRBV7-3; a possible D gene is TRBD1 (5 bases). Looked up from germline, CDR1 is SGHTA and CDR2 is FQGTGA. This CDR3 contains 14 residues. V shed 2 bases and J shed 7 bases, with 9 bases lying between them.

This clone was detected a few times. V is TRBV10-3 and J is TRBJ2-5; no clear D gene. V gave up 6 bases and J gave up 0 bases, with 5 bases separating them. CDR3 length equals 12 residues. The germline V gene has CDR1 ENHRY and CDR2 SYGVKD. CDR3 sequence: CAIRGDQETQYF. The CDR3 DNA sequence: TGTGCCATCAGGGGCGACCAAGAGACCCAGTACTTC.

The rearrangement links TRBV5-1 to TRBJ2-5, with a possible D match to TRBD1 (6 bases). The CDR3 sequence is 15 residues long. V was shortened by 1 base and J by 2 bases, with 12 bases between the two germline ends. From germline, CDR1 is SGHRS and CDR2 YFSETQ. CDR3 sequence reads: CASSLWGQGQETQYF. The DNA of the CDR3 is TGCGCCAGCAGCTTGTGGGGGCAGGGGCAAGAGACCCAGTACTTC.

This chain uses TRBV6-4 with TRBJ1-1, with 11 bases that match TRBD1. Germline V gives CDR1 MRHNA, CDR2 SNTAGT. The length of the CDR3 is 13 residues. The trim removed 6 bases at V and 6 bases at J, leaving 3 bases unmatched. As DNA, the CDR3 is TGTGCCAGCAGAGGACAGGGGGCGTCTGAAGCTTTCTTT. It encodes CASRGQGASEAFF.

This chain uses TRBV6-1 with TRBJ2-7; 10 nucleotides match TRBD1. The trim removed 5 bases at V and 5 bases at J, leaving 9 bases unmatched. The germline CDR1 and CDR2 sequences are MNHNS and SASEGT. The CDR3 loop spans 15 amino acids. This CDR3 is CASSPPGQGTHEQYF. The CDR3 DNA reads TGTGCCAGCAGTCCGCCGGGACAGGGGACCCACGAGCAGTACTTC.

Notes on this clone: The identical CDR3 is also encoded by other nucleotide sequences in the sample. This chain's CDR3 is CASSLEQFNTEAFF. CDR3 DNA sequence: TGCGCCAGCAGCTTGGAACAGTTTAACACTGAAGCTTTCTTT. The chain recombines TRBV5-1 with TRBJ1-1; D not resolved. CDR3 length equals 14 residues. The germline V and J ends were trimmed by 0 bases and 2 bases, with 8 bases remaining between them. The germline CDR1 and CDR2 sequences are SGHRS and YFSETQ.

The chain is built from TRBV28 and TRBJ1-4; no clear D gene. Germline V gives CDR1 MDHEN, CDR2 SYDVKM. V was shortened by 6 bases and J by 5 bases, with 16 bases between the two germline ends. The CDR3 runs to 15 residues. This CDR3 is CASSPREGGNEKLFF. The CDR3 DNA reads TGTGCCAGCAGCCCCCGGGAGGGAGGGAATGAAAAACTGTTTTTT.

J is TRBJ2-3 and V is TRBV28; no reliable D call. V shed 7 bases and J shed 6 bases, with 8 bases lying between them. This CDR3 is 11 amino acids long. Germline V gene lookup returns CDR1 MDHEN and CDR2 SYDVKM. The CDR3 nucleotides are TGTGCCAGCACCAGTTTGGATACGCAGTATTTT. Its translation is CASTSLDTQYF. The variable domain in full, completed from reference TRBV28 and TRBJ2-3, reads DVKVTQSSRYLVKRTGEKVFLECVQDMDHENMFWYRQDPGLGLRLIYFSYDVKMKEKGDIPEGYSVSREKKERFSLILESASTNQTSMYLCASTSLDTQYFGPGTRLTVL.

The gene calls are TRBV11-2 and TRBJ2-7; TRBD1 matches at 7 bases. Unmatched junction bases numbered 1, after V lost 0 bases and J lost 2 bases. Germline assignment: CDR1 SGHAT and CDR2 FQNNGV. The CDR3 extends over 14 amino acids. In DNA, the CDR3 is TGTGCCAGCAGCTTAGAGACAGGGACCTACGAGCAGTACTTC. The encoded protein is CASSLETGTYEQYF.

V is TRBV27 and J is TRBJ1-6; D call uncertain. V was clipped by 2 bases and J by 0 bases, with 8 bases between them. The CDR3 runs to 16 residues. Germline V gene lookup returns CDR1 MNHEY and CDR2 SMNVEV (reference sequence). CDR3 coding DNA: TGTGCCAGCAGTTTAGAAGTGAGCTCCTATAATTCACCCCTCCACTTT. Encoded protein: CASSLEVSSYNSPLHF.

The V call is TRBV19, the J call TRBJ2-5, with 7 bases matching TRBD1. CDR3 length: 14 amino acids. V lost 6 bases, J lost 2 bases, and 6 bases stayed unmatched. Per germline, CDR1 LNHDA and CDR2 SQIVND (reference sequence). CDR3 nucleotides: TGTGCCAGTAGCGCAGGGACAGCACAAGAGACCCAGTACTTC. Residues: CASSAGTAQETQYF.

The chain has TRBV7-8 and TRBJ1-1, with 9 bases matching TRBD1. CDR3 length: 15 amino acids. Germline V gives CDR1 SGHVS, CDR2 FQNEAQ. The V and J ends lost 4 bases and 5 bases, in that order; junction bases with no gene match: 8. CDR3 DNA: TGTGCCAGCAGCTCTACGGGACAGGGAAGTACTGAAGCTTTCTTT. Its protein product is CASSSTGQGSTEAFF.